These 29 T cell receptor beta chains were sequenced from one sample in a study of blood T cell repertoires in COVID-19. Here immunoSEQ multiplex PCR was the method, and the copy in TCRdb shows in-frame clones only, minus some. This table has some 220,000 clones, around 85% appearing once. The sample taken for sequencing was peripheral blood. These receptors came from a woman in her 70s with COVID-19, enrolled during active disease.

The chain couples TRBV10-3 to TRBJ2-1; 9 bases align to TRBD2. Per the germline V gene, CDR1 is ENHRY and CDR2 is SYGVKD. The CDR3 length is 15 residues. Unmatched junction bases numbered 1, after V lost 2 bases and J lost 2 bases. Here the CDR3 reads CAISEGGGAYNEQFF. The CDR3 bases are TGTGCCATCAGTGAGGGCGGGGGGGCCTACAATGAGCAGTTCTTC.

The chain joins TRBV5-1 to TRBJ2-7; 10 nucleotides match TRBD1. The CDR3 has 15 amino acids. V dropped 0 bases and J dropped 3; count of bases not matched to a gene: 3. Germline V gene sequence: CDR1 SGHRS, CDR2 YFSETQ. The CDR3 loop is CASSLGQGADYEQYF. In DNA, the CDR3 is TGCGCCAGCAGCTTGGGACAGGGGGCCGACTACGAGCAGTACTTC.

V and J are TRBV2 and TRBJ2-3; the D gene is possibly TRBD2 (6 bases). The CDR3 length is 15 residues. Trimming cost V 4 bases and J 0 bases, with 11 bases left between them. Germline V lookup: CDR1 SNHLY, CDR2 FYNNEI. The CDR3 region has the DNA TGTGCCAGCAGTGTAAGCGGGTTTAGCACAGATACGCAGTATTTT. This encodes CASSVSGFSTDTQYF.

The rearrangement uses TRBV27 and TRBJ1-5; TRBD1 might be the D (5 bases). The CDR3 has 16 residues. Germline lookup yields CDR1 MNHEY and CDR2 SMNVEV (reference sequence). The V end was cut by 2 bases, the J end by 2 bases, with 13 bases between. In DNA, the CDR3 is TGTGCCAGCAGTTTAATAGGCCAGGGTCGCAATCAGCCCCAGCATTTT. This gives the protein CASSLIGQGRNQPQHF.

V gene TRBV5-1 combines with J gene TRBJ1-1, with D perhaps matching TRBD1 (5 bases). The CDR3 has 15 amino acids. CDR1 SGHRS and CDR2 YFSETQ come from the germline V gene. Trimming cost V 4 bases and J 0 bases, with 13 bases left between them. CDR3 sequence (DNA): TGCGCCAGCAGCCCCGGGGGTACGGTGAACACTGAAGCTTTCTTT. Translated: CASSPGGTVNTEAFF.

The V and J genes are TRBV19 and TRBJ2-2, with a tentative D call TRBD1 (5 bases). V was cut by 7 bases and J by 4 bases, with 13 bases left in between. This CDR3 is built from 14 residues. Germline V lookup: CDR1 LNHDA, CDR2 SQIVND (reference sequence). CDR3 region: CASNWQGGTGELFF. CDR3 in DNA: TGTGCCAGTAATTGGCAGGGTGGCACCGGGGAGCTGTTTTTT.

The chain is built from TRBV6-6 and TRBJ1-2; TRBD1 might be the D (5 bases). V was shortened by 8 bases and J by 7 bases, with 20 bases between the two germline ends. The CDR3 spans 14 residues. Germline assignment: CDR1 MNHNY and CDR2 SVGAGI (reference sequence). This chain's CDR3 is CASLLTSGSAGYTF. In nucleotides, the CDR3 is TGTGCCAGCCTACTTACTTCAGGGTCGGCTGGCTACACCTTC.

This sequence joins TRBV5-1 and TRBJ2-3; a weak D match, TRBD1 (5 bases). CDR3 length equals 13 residues. With 4 bases removed from V and 2 bases from J, the gap between germline ends came to 8 bases. CDR1 is SGHRS and CDR2 is YFSETQ in the germline V gene. The CDR3 protein is CASSPGNTDTQYF. The CDR3 DNA is TGCGCCAGCAGCCCAGGGAACACAGATACGCAGTATTTT. Supplemented by reference TRBV5-1 and TRBJ2-3, the full variable domain reads KAGVTQTPRYLIKTRGQQVTLSCSPISGHRSVSWYQQTPGQGLQFLFEYFSETQRNKGNFPGRFSGRQFSNSRSEMNVSTLELGDSALYLCASSPGNTDTQYFGPGTRLTVL.

The chain carries TRBV7-2 and TRBJ1-3; unclear D gene. In germline, CDR1 is SGHTA, CDR2 FQGNSA. The V and J ends lost 2 bases and 0 bases respectively, with 11 bases between them. CDR3 length: 16 amino acids. CDR3 sequence reads: CASSLLSHTSGNTIYF. CDR3 coding DNA: TGTGCCAGCAGCTTATTATCCCACACCTCTGGAAACACCATATATTTT.

The chain joins TRBV5-8 to TRBJ1-2; 8 nucleotides match TRBD1. Germline trimming cut 2 bases from V and 8 bases from J; bases unmatched to any gene: 8. Looked up from germline, CDR1 is SGHTS and CDR2 is YDEGEE. The CDR3 contains 14 residues. The CDR3 bases are TGTGCCAGCAGCTTAAGGCAGGGGGCAGGCGGCTACACCTTC. The encoded protein is CASSLRQGAGGYTF.

The genes are TRBV30 and TRBJ2-2; possibly TRBD1 for D (5 bases). V gave up 0 bases and J gave up 7 bases, with 12 bases separating them. CDR3 size: 14 residues. The germline V gene has CDR1 GTSNPN and CDR2 SVGIG (reference sequence). As DNA, the CDR3 is TGTGCCTGGAGTGTATTCAAGGGGTTCGGGGAGCTGTTTTTT. This sequence encodes CAWSVFKGFGELFF.

The chain joins TRBV20-1 to TRBJ1-6, with 8 bases lining up with TRBD1. CDR3 length: 14 amino acids. The ends lost 3 bases at V and 8 bases at J; junction bases unmatched: 6. Germline V gives CDR1 DFQATT, CDR2 SNEGSKA (reference sequence). The CDR3: CSASSGGGDSPLHF. CDR3 nucleotide sequence: TGCAGTGCTAGTTCAGGGGGCGGCGATTCACCCCTCCACTTT.

The gene calls are TRBV2 and TRBJ1-3; tentative D call: TRBD1 (5 bases). Trimming left V 4 bases short and J 4 bases short, with 17 bases between. The CDR3 is 16 amino acids. Germline V CDR1 and CDR2: SNHLY, FYNNEI. In DNA form, the CDR3 reads TGTGCCAGCAGTGGCGTTGTCAGGGTGCCAGGAAACACCATATATTTT. Its protein is CASSGVVRVPGNTIYF.

Here the CDR3 DNA reads TGTGCCAGCTCACCATGGGGGGGCGGGTTCAATCAGCCCCAGCATTTT. Protein sequence: CASSPWGGGFNQPQHF. V usage is TRBV18 and J usage is TRBJ1-5; maybe TRBD1 (6 bases). Germline V lookup: CDR1 KGHSH, CDR2 LQKENI. V dropped 2 bases and J dropped 3 bases, with 14 bases sitting between them. CDR3 length: 16 amino acids.

This clone showed up just a few times. The genes are TRBV7-6 and TRBJ1-6, with 10 bases fitting TRBD1. Germline V gene sequence: CDR1 SGHVS, CDR2 FNYEAQ. The junction had 12 bases not matched to a gene; V was cut back by 4 bases and J by 9 bases. This CDR3 contains 17 residues. Here the CDR3 reads CASSSLAAGTGASPLHF. CDR3 coding DNA: TGTGCCAGCAGCTCTCTAGCGGCCGGGACAGGGGCTTCACCCCTCCACTTT.

The rearrangement joins TRBV19 to TRBJ1-2; TRBD1 matches 9 bases. J was trimmed by 7 bases and V by 6 bases; bases with no gene match: 6. The CDR3 is 13 residues long. The germline V gene has CDR1 LNHDA and CDR2 SQIVND (reference sequence). CDR3 amino acids: CASRRQGDGGYTF. The CDR3 nucleotides are TGTGCCAGTAGGCGACAGGGGGATGGTGGCTACACCTTC.

V usage is TRBV11-2 and J usage is TRBJ1-1, with D possibly being TRBD1 (6 bases). V lost 3 bases to trimming and J lost 3 bases, with 17 bases between them. The CDR3 spans 16 residues. Looked up from germline, CDR1 is SGHAT and CDR2 is FQNNGV. The CDR3 DNA reads as TGTGCCAGCAGCTTGAGGGGGAGGGAGTGGGACACTGAAGCTTTCTTT. Translation gives CASSLRGREWDTEAFF. Supplemented by reference TRBV11-2 and TRBJ1-1, the full variable domain reads EAGVAQSPRYKIIEKRQSVAFWCNPISGHATLYWYQQILGQGPKLLIQFQNNGVVDDSQLPKDRFSAERLKGVDSTLKIQPAKLEDSAVYLCASSLRGREWDTEAFFGQGTRLTVV.

This chain joins TRBV5-3 and TRBJ1-3; D is unclear. TRBV5-3 qualifies as an ORF whose function is uncertain. This CDR3 is 15 amino acids long. The V end lost 4 bases, the J end lost 0 bases, and 11 bases lay between the germline ends. Written as DNA, the CDR3 is TGTGCCAGAAGCGTATTACAACACTCTGGAAACACCATATATTTT. Encoded protein: CARSVLQHSGNTIYF.

The chain is built from TRBV4-3 and TRBJ1-2; D remains ambiguous. V was clipped by 1 base and J by 1 base, with 13 bases between them. Per germline, CDR1 LGHNA and CDR2 YSLEER. CDR3 length: 16 amino acids. The CDR3 here is CASSQARYPSNYGYTF. The CDR3 bases are TGCGCCAGCAGCCAAGCTAGATACCCAAGTAACTATGGCTACACCTTC.

This clone was recorded once. J is TRBJ2-1 and V is TRBV29-1; TRBD2 is a possible D gene (7 bases). Deletions cut 3 bases from V and 6 bases from J, with 21 bases between. In germline, CDR1 is SQVTM, CDR2 ANQGSEA. CDR3 length equals 16 residues. In nucleotides, the CDR3 is TGCAGCGTTGAGGGGGCTCAGCGGGAAAGTGTCAATGAGCAGTTCTTC. This gives the protein CSVEGAQRESVNEQFF.

Here the CDR3 DNA reads TGTGCCAGCAGTGATAGGGGACTCTCGAGCTCCTACAATGAGCAGTTCTTC. It encodes CASSDRGLSSSYNEQFF. The rearrangement joins TRBV6-1 to TRBJ2-1; tentatively, D is TRBD2 (6 bases). The CDR3 is 17 residues long. Germline lookup yields CDR1 MNHNS and CDR2 SASEGT. V was pared by 3 bases and J by 0 bases, with 15 bases between.

The chain carries TRBV19 and TRBJ2-6; D unresolved. The CDR3 totals 15 residues. V gave up 4 bases and J gave up 0 bases, with 7 bases separating them. Per the germline V gene, CDR1 is LNHDA and CDR2 is SQIVND (reference sequence). The CDR3 region is CASSRQDSGANVLTF. In DNA, the CDR3 is TGTGCCAGTAGTAGGCAGGACTCTGGGGCCAACGTCCTGACTTTC.

The V and J genes are TRBV19 and TRBJ1-1; possible D gene TRBD1, 6 bases. Germline CDR1 is LNHDA and CDR2 is SQIVND (reference sequence). V lost 6 bases, J lost 3 bases, and 11 bases lay in between. The CDR3 consists of 13 residues. CDR3 DNA: TGTGCCAGTAGCGATACAGGGTACACTGAAGCTTTCTTT. Protein product: CASSDTGYTEAFF.

The rearrangement uses TRBV4-3 and TRBJ1-6, with 8 nucleotides matching TRBD1. The V segment lost 2 bases and the J segment 1 base; nucleotides outside the gene matches: 7. This CDR3 is 18 amino acids long. Germline values: CDR1 LGHNA, CDR2 YSLEER. The CDR3 nucleotides are TGCGCCAGCAGCCAACCCGCAGGGGGCGCATCCTATAATTCACCCCTCCACTTT. Residues: CASSQPAGGASYNSPLHF.

The rearrangement joins TRBV7-2 to TRBJ1-4; D is uncertain. Germline V CDR1 and CDR2: SGHTA, FQGNSA. The CDR3 covers 13 residues. Trimming shortened V by 1 base and J by 8 bases, and 8 bases separated the two germline ends. Here the CDR3 reads CASSLERREKLFF. The DNA of the CDR3 is TGTGCCAGCAGCTTAGAACGCAGGGAAAAACTGTTTTTT. The whole variable domain, remainder taken from reference TRBV7-2 and TRBJ1-4, is GAGVSQSPSNKVTEKGKDVELRCDPISGHTALYWYRQSLGQGLEFLIYFQGNSAPDKSGLPSDRFSAERTGGSVSTLTIQRTQQEDSAVYLCASSLERREKLFFGSGTQLSVL.

The rearrangement links TRBV12-3 or TRBV12-4 to TRBJ2-3; the D gene is possibly TRBD1 (6 bases). The CDR3 loop spans 13 amino acids. Trimming pared 7 bases from V and 9 bases from J, leaving 17 bases between. The CDR3 region is CASTLTQGLTQYF. CDR3 DNA: TGTGCCAGCACCTTAACACAGGGTCTAACGCAGTATTTT.

V is TRBV3-1 (or the pseudogene TRBV3-2) and J is TRBJ1-2; D remains ambiguous. The germline V and J ends were trimmed by 0 bases and 4 bases, with 3 bases remaining between them. CDR3 size: 12 residues. Germline-derived CDR1 and CDR2 are LGHDT and YNNKEL (reference sequence). CDR3 sequence: CASSQDIYGYTF. The CDR3 DNA is TGTGCCAGCAGCCAAGATATCTATGGCTACACCTTC.

The J gene is TRBJ1-2, the V gene TRBV18, with D unclear. Germline V gene lookup returns CDR1 KGHSH and CDR2 LQKENI. The length of the CDR3 is 14 residues. Between the trimmed V and J ends, which lost 2 bases and 4 bases, there was a span of 11 bases. CDR3 sequence (DNA): TGTGCCAGCTCACCAGACCGGGAGCCCTATGGCTACACCTTC. Protein sequence: CASSPDREPYGYTF.

The chain recombines TRBV3-1 (or the pseudogene TRBV3-2) with TRBJ1-2, with 8 bases lining up with TRBD1. Germline loops: CDR1 LGHDT, CDR2 YNNKEL (reference sequence). This CDR3 is built from 14 residues. After removal of 4 bases from V and 4 bases from J, the junction contained 5 bases not matched to a gene. CDR3 residues: CASSLRQGTYGYTF. CDR3 DNA sequence: TGTGCCAGCAGCCTCAGACAGGGGACCTATGGCTACACCTTC.